What follows are 18 T cell receptor beta chains derived from one specimen sequenced in a study of response to subunit inactivated influenza vaccine. A single record per CDR3 protein comes from TCRdb applying MiXCR to the RT-PCR reads. Among 750,000 to 850,000 distinct CDR3 sequences, 15% to 20% were seen once, and the ten largest hold roughly 10%. Sequencing was performed on PBMCs from blood, taken around 5 days after vaccination. These receptors were taken from a man aged 50 or older who received an inactivated influenza vaccine.

This clonotype has just a few counts. The chain has TRBV12-3 or TRBV12-4 and TRBJ1-1, with D possibly being TRBD1 (5 bases). The CDR3 consists of 14 residues. V gave up 5 bases and J gave up 4 bases, with 14 bases separating them. The CDR3 DNA follows: TGTGCCAGCAGTAGGGGCGTTTTGGGCACTGAAGCTTTCTTT. Its translation: CASSRGVLGTEAFF.

This clonotype was counted ten times or more. The chain recombines TRBV9 with TRBJ2-5; no clear D gene. Germline-derived CDR1 and CDR2 are SGDLS and YYNGEE. V dropped 0 bases and J dropped 1 base, with 10 bases sitting between them. The CDR3 totals 15 residues. The chain's CDR3 is CASSVGVRVQETQYF. The CDR3 bases are TGTGCCAGCAGCGTAGGTGTCCGAGTCCAAGAGACCCAGTACTTC. Full variable domain (rest looked up from reference TRBV9 and TRBJ2-5): DSGVTQTPKHLITATGQRVTLRCSPRSGDLSVYWYQQSLDQGLQFLIQYYNGEERAKGNILERFSAQQFPDLHSELNLSSLELGDSALYFCASSVGVRVQETQYFGPGTRLLVL.

V gene TRBV20-1 combines with J gene TRBJ2-2, with D tentatively TRBD1 (6 bases). V dropped 5 bases and J dropped 1 base, with 11 bases sitting between them. Germline lookup yields CDR1 DFQATT and CDR2 SNEGSKA (reference sequence). The CDR3 runs to 14 residues. CDR3 bases: TGCAGTGCTGGGGGACAAAGGAACACCGGGGAGCTGTTTTTT. Protein: CSAGGQRNTGELFF.

Written as DNA, the CDR3 is TGTGCCAGCAGTCGCCCCCCAGGGAACTGGGGCGAGCAGTACTTC. Encoded protein: CASSRPPGNWGEQYF. V usage is TRBV28 and J usage is TRBJ2-7; maybe TRBD1 (5 bases). The CDR3 has 15 amino acids. V was pared by 5 bases and J by 6 bases, with 20 bases between. CDR1 is MDHEN, CDR2 SYDVKM, per germline.

At least ten counts were recorded for this clonotype. CDR3 region: CATSEAGQGSYNEQFF. DNA of the CDR3: TGTGCCACCAGTGAGGCAGGACAGGGGTCCTACAATGAGCAGTTCTTC. The chain combines TRBV24-1 with TRBJ2-1; 9 bases match TRBD1. The V gene's germline CDR1 is KGHDR and CDR2 SFDVKD. CDR3 size: 16 residues. J was trimmed by 1 base and V by 4 bases; bases with no gene match: 4.

This chain uses TRBV12-3 or TRBV12-4 with TRBJ2-5, with D uncertain. The CDR3 consists of 13 residues. The germline V and J ends were trimmed by 1 base and 8 bases, with 11 bases remaining between them. The DNA for the CDR3 is TGTGCCAGCAGTTTAGACGTCTATGGAACCCAGTACTTC. Translated, it gives CASSLDVYGTQYF.

This clonotype occurred a few times. This chain joins TRBV7-2 and TRBJ1-6; D might be TRBD1 (5 bases). Trimming removed 5 bases from V and 10 bases from J, with 12 bases in between. Germline V gene lookup returns CDR1 SGHTA and CDR2 FQGNSA. This CDR3 spans 13 amino acids. CDR3 sequence reads: CASSPDRDSPLHF. CDR3 nucleotide sequence: TGTGCCAGCAGCCCGGACCGGGACTCACCCCTCCACTTT.

The chain combines TRBV29-1 with TRBJ2-5, with D tentatively TRBD2 (7 bases). There are 14 residues in the CDR3. The germline gives CDR1 SQVTM, CDR2 ANQGSEA. Trimming removed 6 bases from V and 2 bases from J, with 16 bases in between. The CDR3 here is CSVARGGGQETQYF. The DNA of the CDR3 is TGCAGCGTGGCCAGGGGAGGGGGTCAAGAGACCCAGTACTTC.

V gene TRBV12-3 or TRBV12-4 combines with J gene TRBJ1-1; a possible D gene is TRBD1 (6 bases). The CDR3 contains 12 residues. V dropped 6 bases and J dropped 7 bases, with 12 bases sitting between them. CDR3 in DNA: TGTGCCAGCAGCCCACGGACAGTTGAAGCTTTCTTT. This translates into CASSPRTVEAFF.

This clonotype has only a few counts. This chain uses TRBV6-1 with TRBJ1-5, with a possible D match to TRBD1 (5 bases). This CDR3 spans 14 amino acids. The germline CDR1 and CDR2 sequences are MNHNS and SASEGT. V dropped 7 bases and J dropped 0 bases, with 10 bases sitting between them. CDR3 region: CASKDTNSNQPQHF. CDR3 nucleotide sequence: TGTGCCAGCAAGGACACCAATAGCAATCAGCCCCAGCATTTT.

This clonotype was detected only a few times. CDR3 protein: CAGRLWVTHEQFF. The CDR3 coding sequence is TGTGCCGGTCGACTTTGGGTCACCCATGAGCAGTTCTTC. This chain uses TRBV21-1 with TRBJ2-1. TRBV21-1 is classified as a pseudogene. The CDR3 loop spans 13 amino acids.

The chain uses TRBV6-5 and TRBJ2-7; either TRBD1 or TRBD2 may supply D (5 bases each). Trimming left V 2 bases short and J 2 bases short, with 10 bases between. This CDR3 region has 14 residues. In germline, CDR1 is MNHEY, CDR2 SVGAGI. The CDR3 nucleotides read TGTGCCAGCAGTTACGGGGGAAGCACCTACGAGCAGTACTTC. Its protein is CASSYGGSTYEQYF.

The chain couples TRBV29-1 to TRBJ1-5; D is perhaps TRBD1 (6 bases). The CDR3 consists of 13 residues. Germline V gene lookup returns CDR1 SQVTM and CDR2 ANQGSEA. Trimming took off 6 bases at V and 3 bases at J, with 12 bases between the two ends. For the CDR3, the DNA is TGCAGCGTGCTAGGGGGGGTCAATCAGCCCCAGCATTTT. Its protein product is CSVLGGVNQPQHF.

This rearrangement joins TRBV5-5 to TRBJ1-1; the D is unclear. V was shortened by 4 bases and J by 3 bases, with 10 bases between the two germline ends. Per the germline V gene, CDR1 is SGHKS and CDR2 is YYEKEE (reference sequence). The CDR3 is 13 amino acids. The CDR3 DNA is TGTGCCAGCAGCCTTCCGGTGGACACTGAAGCTTTCTTT. It encodes CASSLPVDTEAFF. Full variable domain (outside the CDR3, taken from reference TRBV5-5 and TRBJ1-1): DAGVTQSPTHLIKTRGQQVTLRCSPISGHKSVSWYQQVLGQGPQFIFQYYEKEERGRGNFPDRFSARQFPNYSSELNVNALLLGDSALYLCASSLPVDTEAFFGQGTRLTVV.

This clonotype has just a few counts. J is TRBJ1-3 and V is TRBV3-1; no definite D call. The CDR3 spans 15 residues. Trimming took off 4 bases at V and 0 bases at J, with 10 bases between the two ends. Per the germline V gene, CDR1 is LGHDT and CDR2 is YNNKEL (reference sequence). As DNA, the CDR3 is TGTGCCAGCAGCCTCGGCAGCCACTCTGGAAACACCATATATTTT. Its translation: CASSLGSHSGNTIYF.

Many counts were recorded for this clonotype. V and J are TRBV29-1 and TRBJ2-7, with a weak D call TRBD1 (5 bases). The germline V and J ends were trimmed by 5 bases and 6 bases, with 14 bases remaining between them. Germline V gene lookup returns CDR1 SQVTM and CDR2 ANQGSEA. The CDR3 has 12 amino acids. CDR3 amino acids: CSVSSGFGEQYF. CDR3 nucleotide sequence: TGCAGCGTTTCCTCAGGGTTCGGCGAGCAGTACTTC.

The chain is built from TRBV20-1 and TRBJ2-3, with 12 nucleotides matching TRBD2. This CDR3 comprises 16 residues. Germline CDR1 and CDR2: DFQATT and SNEGSKA (reference sequence). The V segment lost 4 bases and the J segment 4 bases; nucleotides outside the gene matches: 9. CDR3 nucleotides: TGCAGTGCTACTAGCGGGAGGGCCCTCGTGGCAGATACGCAGTATTTT. Translated, it gives CSATSGRALVADTQYF.

J is TRBJ2-3 and V is TRBV4-3; TRBD2 matches at 12 bases. The CDR3 length is 17 residues. Unmatched junction bases numbered 6, after V lost 0 bases and J lost 5 bases. Germline CDR1 and CDR2: LGHNA and YSLEER. CDR3 loop: CASSQDPRLAGEDTQYF. The DNA of the CDR3 is TGCGCCAGCAGCCAAGATCCCCGACTAGCGGGGGAAGATACGCAGTATTTT.